This entry lists 9 T cell receptor beta chains sequenced from one sample in a study of shared clonotypes between healthy human individuals. Profiled with immunoSEQ multiplex PCR; TCRdb holds only in-frame clones, not every one. The data hold about 2.1 million clones, with just over 90% observed a single time. Positive CCR7 selection of CD45RO-negative cells yielded the naive CD8 cells, and terminally differentiated effector memory CD45RA+ cells were excluded. Sequenced input: naive CD8+ T cells from PBMCs. Receptors originate from a man between 18 and 29 years old in good health. Some clones in this sample may be carry-over from other donors' samples.

This sequence joins TRBV6-5 and TRBJ2-1; weak D call: TRBD1 (6 bases). The CDR3 spans 15 residues. V was pared by 2 bases and J by 6 bases, with 14 bases between. Germline V gene lookup returns CDR1 MNHEY and CDR2 SVGAGI. Written as DNA, the CDR3 is TGTGCCAGCAGTTACGGGGGCTCTAGCAGCAATGAGCAGTTCTTC. Protein product: CASSYGGSSSNEQFF.

About this clone itself: The sample holds other DNA sequences that translate to the same CDR3. The gene calls are TRBV19 and TRBJ1-5; unclear D gene. The CDR3 length is 14 residues. Germline V lookup: CDR1 LNHDA, CDR2 SQIVND (reference sequence). V lost 1 base to trimming and J lost 1 base, with 5 bases between them. In DNA form, the CDR3 reads TGTGCCAGTAGTATAGGACCCAGCAATCAGCCCCAGCATTTT. Translating gives CASSIGPSNQPQHF.

The rearrangement links TRBV7-9 to TRBJ2-5; TRBD1 matches at 7 bases. CDR3 length: 15 residues. Germline CDR1 SEHNR, CDR2 FQNEAQ (reference sequence). Trimming cost V 2 bases and J 4 bases; bases outside gene matches: 7. CDR3 in amino acids: CASSLRKGAIETQYF. CDR3 coding DNA: TGTGCCAGCAGCTTAAGAAAGGGGGCGATAGAGACCCAGTACTTC.

The chain is built from TRBV6-4 and TRBJ1-2; 7 bases are a match to TRBD1. The trim removed 6 bases at V and 6 bases at J, leaving 4 bases unmatched. CDR1 MRHNA and CDR2 SNTAGT come from the germline V gene. There are 12 residues in the CDR3. The DNA of the CDR3 is TGTGCCAGCAGAGACAGGGTACATGGCTACACCTTC. This sequence encodes CASRDRVHGYTF.

This chain links TRBV27 with TRBJ2-7, with TRBD1 identical over 9 bases. Germline V gives CDR1 MNHEY, CDR2 SMNVEV (reference sequence). CDR3 length: 16 residues. The J segment lost 3 bases and the V segment lost 5 bases, leaving 11 bases of the junction unmatched. The CDR3, as DNA: TGTGCCAGCAGTATCTCCGGGACAGGGAGGCTCTACGAGCAGTACTTC. Protein sequence: CASSISGTGRLYEQYF.

This CDR3 is CASSPRSDLQETQYF. CDR3 nucleotide sequence: TGTGCCAGTAGTCCCCGGTCAGACCTTCAAGAGACCCAGTACTTC. J is TRBJ2-5 and V is TRBV19; D unresolved. Germline CDR1 reads LNHDA; CDR2 reads SQIVND (reference sequence). Trimming cost V 5 bases and J 2 bases, with 15 bases left between them. The CDR3 has 15 amino acids.

V gene TRBV16 combines with J gene TRBJ1-2; TRBD1 matches 7 bases. The CDR3 totals 15 residues. J lost 4 bases, V lost 0 bases, and 5 bases had no gene match. The germline CDR1 and CDR2 sequences are KGHSY and FQNENV. The CDR3 is CASSQSRTGAYGYTF. In DNA form, the CDR3 reads TGTGCCAGCAGCCAATCCAGGACAGGTGCCTATGGCTACACCTTC.

In the case of this clone: The same CDR3 also results from other DNA sequences found in this sample. The chain has TRBV11-2 and TRBJ2-7, with 10 bases that match TRBD2. CDR1 and CDR2 (germline): SGHAT, FQNNGV. This CDR3 spans 14 amino acids. J was trimmed by 4 bases and V by 3 bases; bases with no gene match: 3. The CDR3 nucleotides read TGTGCCAGCAGCTTTTCTAGCGGGAGTTACGAGCAGTACTTC. Protein sequence: CASSFSSGSYEQYF.

With regard to this clone: This specimen includes other DNA sequences encoding the same CDR3. This chain connects TRBV27 to TRBJ1-1; D gene unclear. V was clipped by 1 base and J by 2 bases, with 8 bases between them. Per the germline V gene, CDR1 is MNHEY and CDR2 is SMNVEV (reference sequence). The CDR3 runs 14 residues. CDR3 loop: CASSLLPGNTEAFF. CDR3 coding DNA: TGTGCCAGCAGTTTATTGCCCGGAAACACTGAAGCTTTCTTT.